This TCR beta chain is from a study of shared clonotypes between healthy human individuals. Study-level results: Only blood was sampled; tissue repertoires likely differ.

Concerning this clone itself: Its specificity is not known.

Deep-level settings were used for running the assay. The assay was immunoSEQ multiplex PCR, and TCRdb's table has in-frame clones only and misses some. Of about 2 million clones in the sample, less than 95% were seen once. In the naive CD8 group, cells lacked CD45RO and were positively selected for CCR7, so terminally differentiated effector memory CD45RA+ cells were left out. All of the donors resided in Nashville, Tennessee, and each was a Caucasian adult. The CDR3 is 14 amino acids. Trimming took 5 bases from V and 4 from J, leaving 12 bases between them. From germline, CDR1 is SGHAT and CDR2 FQNNGV.

The rearrangement links TRBV11-2 to TRBJ1-3, with a tentative D call TRBD1 (5 bases). Specimen: naive CD8+ T cells sorted from blood. This TCR came from a man between 18 and 35 years old in good health. CDR3 DNA: TGTGCCAGCAGCACCCGGGGCGCCGGAAACACCATATATTTT. Protein: CASSTRGAGNTIYF.